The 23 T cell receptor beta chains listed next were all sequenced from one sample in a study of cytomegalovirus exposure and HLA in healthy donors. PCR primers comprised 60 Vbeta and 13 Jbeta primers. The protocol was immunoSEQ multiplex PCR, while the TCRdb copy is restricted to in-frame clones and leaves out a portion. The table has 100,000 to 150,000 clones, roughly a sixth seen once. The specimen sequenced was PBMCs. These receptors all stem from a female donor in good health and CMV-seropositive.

CDR3 sequence (DNA): TGCGCCAGCAGTAGAACGGGACTATATAATGAGCAGTTCTTC. Its protein product is CASSRTGLYNEQFF. V and J are TRBV4-3 and TRBJ2-1; 7 nucleotides agree with TRBD2. CDR1 and CDR2 (germline): LGHNA, YSLEER. CDR3 length: 14 residues. Losses at the gene ends were 6 bases for V and 7 bases for J; bases not matched to a gene: 9.

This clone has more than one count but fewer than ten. CDR3 in DNA: TGCGCCAGCAGCCCCGGGACTGGCACAGATACGCAGTATTTT. This encodes CASSPGTGTDTQYF. The chain recombines TRBV4-3 with TRBJ2-3; weak D call: TRBD2 (6 bases). V was cut by 4 bases and J by 1 base, with 9 bases left in between. Germline values: CDR1 LGHNA, CDR2 YSLEER. The CDR3 sequence is 14 residues long.

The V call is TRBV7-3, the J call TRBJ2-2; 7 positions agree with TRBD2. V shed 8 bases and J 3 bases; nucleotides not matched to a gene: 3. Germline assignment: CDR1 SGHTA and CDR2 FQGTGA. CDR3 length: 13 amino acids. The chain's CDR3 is CASGEGDTGELFF. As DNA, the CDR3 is TGTGCCAGCGGGGAGGGAGACACCGGGGAGCTGTTTTTT.

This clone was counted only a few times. CDR3 DNA sequence: TGTGCCAGCAGCTTGGAGGCGGGGGGGCTTTACAATGAGCAGTTCTTC. It yields the protein CASSLEAGGLYNEQFF. This chain connects TRBV5-6 to TRBJ2-1, with 9 bases lining up with TRBD2. The junction had 5 bases not matched to a gene; V was cut back by 0 bases and J by 4 bases. The germline V gene encodes CDR1 SGHDT and CDR2 YYEEEE. This CDR3 spans 16 amino acids.

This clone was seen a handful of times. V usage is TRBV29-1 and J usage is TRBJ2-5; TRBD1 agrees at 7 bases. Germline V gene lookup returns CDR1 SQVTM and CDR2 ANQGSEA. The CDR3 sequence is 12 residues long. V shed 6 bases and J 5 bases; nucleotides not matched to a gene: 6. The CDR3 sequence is CSVLQGSETQYF. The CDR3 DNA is TGCAGCGTCTTACAGGGGTCGGAGACCCAGTACTTC. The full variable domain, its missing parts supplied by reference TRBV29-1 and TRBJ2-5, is SAVISQKPSRDICQRGTSLTIQCQVDSQVTMMFWYRQQPGQSLTLIATANQGSEATYESGFVIDKFPISRPNLTFSTLTVSNMSPEDSSIYLCSVLQGSETQYFGPGTRLLVL.

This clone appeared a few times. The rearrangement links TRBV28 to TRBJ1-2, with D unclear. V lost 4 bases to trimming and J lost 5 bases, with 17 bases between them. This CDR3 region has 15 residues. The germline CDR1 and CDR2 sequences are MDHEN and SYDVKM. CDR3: CASSWVGRQTYGYTF. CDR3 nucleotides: TGTGCCAGCAGTTGGGTGGGCAGGCAGACATATGGCTACACCTTC.

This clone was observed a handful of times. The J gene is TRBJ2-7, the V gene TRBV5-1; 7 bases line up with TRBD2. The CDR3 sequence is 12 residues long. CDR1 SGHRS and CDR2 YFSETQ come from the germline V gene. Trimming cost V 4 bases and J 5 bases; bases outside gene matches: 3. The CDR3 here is CASSPGRHEQYF. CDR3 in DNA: TGCGCCAGCAGCCCCGGGAGGCACGAGCAGTACTTC.

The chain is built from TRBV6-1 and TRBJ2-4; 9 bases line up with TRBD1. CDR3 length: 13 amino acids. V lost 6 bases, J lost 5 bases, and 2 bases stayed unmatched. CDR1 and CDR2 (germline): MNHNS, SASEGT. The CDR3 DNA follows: TGTGCCAGCAGACGGACAGGGGAAAACATTCAGTACTTC. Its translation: CASRRTGENIQYF.

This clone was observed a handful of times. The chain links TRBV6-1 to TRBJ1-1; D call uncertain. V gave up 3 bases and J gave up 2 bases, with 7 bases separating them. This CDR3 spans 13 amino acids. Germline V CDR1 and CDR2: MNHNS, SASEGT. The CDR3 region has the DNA TGTGCCAGCAGTGAGAGTACCAACACTGAAGCTTTCTTT. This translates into CASSESTNTEAFF.

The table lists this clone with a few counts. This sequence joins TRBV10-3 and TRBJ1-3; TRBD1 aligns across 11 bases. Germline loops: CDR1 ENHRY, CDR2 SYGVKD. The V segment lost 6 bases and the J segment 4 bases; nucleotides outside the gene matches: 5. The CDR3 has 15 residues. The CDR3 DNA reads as TGTGCCATCAGGCCCGGGACAGGGGGAGGAAACACCATATATTTT. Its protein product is CAIRPGTGGGNTIYF.

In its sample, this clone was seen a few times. In DNA, the CDR3 is TGTGCCAGCGTAATGGGCAACACTGAAGCTTTCTTT. Encoded protein: CASVMGNTEAFF. The chain uses TRBV28 and TRBJ1-1; no firm D call. Trimming shortened V by 8 bases and J by 2 bases, and 9 bases separated the two germline ends. The germline V gene encodes CDR1 MDHEN and CDR2 SYDVKM. This CDR3 comprises 12 residues.

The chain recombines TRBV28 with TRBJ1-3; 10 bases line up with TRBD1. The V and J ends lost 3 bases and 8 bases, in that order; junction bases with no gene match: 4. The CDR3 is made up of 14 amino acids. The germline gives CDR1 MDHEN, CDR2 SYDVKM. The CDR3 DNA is TGTGCCAGCAGTTTGAGGGACAGGGGATACACCATATATTTT. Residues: CASSLRDRGYTIYF.

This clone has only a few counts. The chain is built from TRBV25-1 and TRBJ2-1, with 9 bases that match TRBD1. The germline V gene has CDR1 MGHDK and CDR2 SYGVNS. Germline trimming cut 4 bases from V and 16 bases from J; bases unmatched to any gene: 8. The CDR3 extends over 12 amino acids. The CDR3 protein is CASSGFGDRVFF. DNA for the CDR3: TGTGCCAGCAGTGGCTTTGGGGACAGGGTATTCTTC.

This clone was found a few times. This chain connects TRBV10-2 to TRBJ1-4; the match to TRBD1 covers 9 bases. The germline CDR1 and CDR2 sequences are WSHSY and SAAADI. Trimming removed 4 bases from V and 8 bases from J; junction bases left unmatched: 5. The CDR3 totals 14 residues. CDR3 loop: CASSVGQGREKLFF. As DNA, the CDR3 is TGCGCCAGCAGTGTAGGACAGGGGCGGGAAAAACTGTTTTTT.

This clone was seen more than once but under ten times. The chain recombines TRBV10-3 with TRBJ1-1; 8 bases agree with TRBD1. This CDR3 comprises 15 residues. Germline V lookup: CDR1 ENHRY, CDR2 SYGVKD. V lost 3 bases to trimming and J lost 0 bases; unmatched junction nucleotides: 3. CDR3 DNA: TGTGCCATCAGTGAACCGACAGGGGTGAACACTGAAGCTTTCTTT. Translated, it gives CAISEPTGVNTEAFF.

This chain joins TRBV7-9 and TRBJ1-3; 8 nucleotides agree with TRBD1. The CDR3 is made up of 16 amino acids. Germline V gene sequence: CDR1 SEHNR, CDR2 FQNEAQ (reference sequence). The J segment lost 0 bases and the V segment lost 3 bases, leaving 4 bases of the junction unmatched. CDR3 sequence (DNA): TGTGCCAGCAGCTTTACAGACAGGGGCTCTGGAAACACCATATATTTT. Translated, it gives CASSFTDRGSGNTIYF.

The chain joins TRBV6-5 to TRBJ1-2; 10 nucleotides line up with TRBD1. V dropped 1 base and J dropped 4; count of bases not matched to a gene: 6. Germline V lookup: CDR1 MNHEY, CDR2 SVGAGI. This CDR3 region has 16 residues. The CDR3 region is CASSYLQGQGPYGYTF. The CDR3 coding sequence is TGTGCCAGCAGTTACTTGCAGGGACAGGGGCCCTATGGCTACACCTTC.

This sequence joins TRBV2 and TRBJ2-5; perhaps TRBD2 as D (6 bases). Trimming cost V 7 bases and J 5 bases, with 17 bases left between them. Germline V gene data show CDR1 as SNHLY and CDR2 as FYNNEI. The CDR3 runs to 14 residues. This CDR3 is CASNPGIGGETQYF. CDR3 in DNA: TGTGCCAGCAACCCCGGTATAGGAGGGGAGACCCAGTACTTC. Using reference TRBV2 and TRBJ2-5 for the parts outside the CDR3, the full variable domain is EPEVTQTPSHQVTQMGQEVILRCVPISNHLYFYWYRQILGQKVEFLVSFYNNEISEKSEIFDDQFSVERPDGSNFTLKIRSTKLEDSAMYFCASNPGIGGETQYFGPGTRLLVL.

As DNA, the CDR3 is TGTGCCAGTCTGAGGGCAGATACGCAGTATTTT. Residues: CASLRADTQYF. This chain joins TRBV25-1 and TRBJ2-3, with D possibly matching TRBD2 (5 bases). From germline, CDR1 is MGHDK and CDR2 SYGVNS. The V end was cut by 9 bases, the J end by 4 bases, with 8 bases between. The CDR3 totals 11 residues. The full variable domain, completed using reference TRBV25-1 and TRBJ2-3, is EADIYQTPRYLVIGTGKKITLECSQTMGHDKMYWYQQDPGMELHLIHYSYGVNSTEKGDLSSESTVSRIRTEHFPLTLESARPSHTSQYLCASLRADTQYFGPGTRLTVL.

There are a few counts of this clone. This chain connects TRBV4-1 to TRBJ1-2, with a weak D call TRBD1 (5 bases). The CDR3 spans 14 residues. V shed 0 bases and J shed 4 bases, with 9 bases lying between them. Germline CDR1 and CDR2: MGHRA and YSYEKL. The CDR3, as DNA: TGCGCCAGCAGCCAAGACCAGGGCGTCTATGGCTACACCTTC. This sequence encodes CASSQDQGVYGYTF.

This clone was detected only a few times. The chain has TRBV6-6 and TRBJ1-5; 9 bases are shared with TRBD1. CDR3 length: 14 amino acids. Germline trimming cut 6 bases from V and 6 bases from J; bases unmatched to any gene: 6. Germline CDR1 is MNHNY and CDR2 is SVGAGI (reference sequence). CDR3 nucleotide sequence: TGTGCCAGCAGGCGACAGGGGGACACTCAGCCCCAGCATTTT. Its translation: CASRRQGDTQPQHF.

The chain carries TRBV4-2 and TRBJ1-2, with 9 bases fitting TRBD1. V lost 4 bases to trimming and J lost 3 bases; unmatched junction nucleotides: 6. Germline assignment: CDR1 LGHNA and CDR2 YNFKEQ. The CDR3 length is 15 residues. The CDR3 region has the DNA TGTGCCAGCAGCCCACCCCGGACAGGGGACTATGGCTACACCTTC. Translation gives CASSPPRTGDYGYTF.

The DNA of the CDR3 is TGTGCCAGCAGCCAAATGAGAGGGGGATTTAGTGAAGCTTTCTTT. It encodes CASSQMRGGFSEAFF. The gene calls are TRBV28 and TRBJ1-1; TRBD1 might be the D (6 bases). Germline CDR1 is MDHEN and CDR2 is SYDVKM. The germline V and J ends were trimmed by 6 bases and 7 bases, with 21 bases remaining between them. The CDR3 runs to 15 residues.